This TCR beta chain was sequenced in a study of blood T cells in healthy people across ages. The sample providers were healthy Caucasian people from Russia, aged about 6 to 95. Primers used in a second PCR of roughly 6 to 12 cycles were a sample-barcoded 5' primer and a J-beta primer mix. TCRdb re-called the 5' RACE reads with MiXCR, one entry per CDR3 protein. The table has 850,000 to 1,100,000 distinct CDR3 sequences, around two fifths seen once. The germline CDR1 and CDR2 sequences are MNHEY and SVGAGI. V trimming: 6 bases; J trimming: 2 bases; junction bases outside the gene matches: 9. This CDR3 comprises 15 residues.

Source material: blood. The chain uses TRBV6-5 and TRBJ2-5, with TRBD1 identical over 7 bases. This TCR was recovered from a man aged 18 to 35 in good health. DNA of the CDR3: TGTGCCAGCAGGAAGGACAGGTCAACTCAAGAGACCCAGTACTTC. Translation gives CASRKDRSTQETQYF.